The T cell receptor (beta chain) described here comes from a study of OX40 agonist ivuxolimab in advanced cancers. Overall study: Patients receiving dose escalation had hepatocellular carcinoma, melanoma, renal cell or head and neck cancer. Cohort: roughly 80% men, mean age about 60, aged roughly 20 to 79. Findings of the study overall: CD8+ T cells (on average) carried more expanded clones than CD4+ T cells. The antigen specificity of the peripheral T cells (those that were expanded) was not determined.

The CDR3 runs to 13 residues. Between the trimmed V and J ends, which lost 1 base and 7 bases, there was a span of 7 bases. CDR1 SNHLY and CDR2 FYNNEI come from the germline V gene. As to this clone: What it binds is not known.

The protocol was immunoSEQ multiplex PCR, while the TCRdb copy is restricted to in-frame clones and leaves out a portion. The table records tens of thousands of clones, roughly 84% of them present only once. This clonotype was obtained from an adult with an advanced solid tumor such as melanoma, head and neck, liver or kidney cancer. The J gene is TRBJ2-2, the V gene TRBV2, with D unresolved. Sequenced here: CD4+ or CD8+ T cells sorted from blood, sampled in a trial of the OX40 agonist ivuxolimab. CDR3: CASSEGVIGELFF. The CDR3 DNA sequence: TGTGCCAGCAGTGAAGGAGTGATCGGGGAGCTGTTTTTT.